What follows describes a single T cell receptor (beta chain). The data were taken from a study of T cell changes during pregnancy in multiple sclerosis. The protocol was immunoSEQ multiplex PCR, while the TCRdb copy is restricted to in-frame clones and leaves out a portion. The sample shows 78,000 or so clones, 92% of them seen only once. Material: peripheral blood, obtained before pregnancy. The receptor's source is a female donor with multiple sclerosis, enrolled in a pregnancy study.

The CDR3 sequence is CASSLGTGGGEQFF. The CDR3, as DNA: TGTGCCAGCAGCTTAGGTACGGGAGGGGGTGAGCAGTTCTTC. The chain links TRBV7-6 to TRBJ2-1; 8 nucleotides align to TRBD2. This CDR3 has 14 residues. From germline, CDR1 is SGHVS and CDR2 FNYEAQ. V shed 1 base, J shed 9 bases, and the junction held 5 bases outside the gene matches.